The 17 T cell receptor beta chains below come from one sample, sequenced in a study of blood T cell repertoires in COVID-19. The repertoire was sequenced with immunoSEQ multiplex PCR; TCRdb's copy has only in-frame clones and lacks some. The sample consists of a few hundred thousand clones, 85% to 90% of them appearing once. The sequencing sample was made of peripheral blood. Receptors were obtained from a woman aged 25 to 39 with COVID-19, enrolled during active disease.

This clone was observed a handful of times. This sequence joins TRBV12-3 or TRBV12-4 and TRBJ1-5; 7 positions match TRBD1. The V segment lost 7 bases and the J segment 4 bases; nucleotides outside the gene matches: 4. There are 13 residues in the CDR3. The CDR3, as DNA: TGTGCCAGCAAAACAGGGGCAAATCAGCCCCAGCATTTT. It encodes CASKTGANQPQHF.

This chain uses TRBV4-3 with TRBJ1-2, with a tentative D call TRBD1 (5 bases). The ends were cut back, 5 bases at V and 5 bases at J, with 15 bases in the middle. The germline CDR1 and CDR2 sequences are LGHNA and YSLEER. This CDR3 has 14 residues. The CDR3 protein is CASSLTGTWYGYTF. The CDR3 coding sequence is TGCGCCAGCAGCTTAACCGGGACTTGGTATGGCTACACCTTC.

This sequence joins TRBV6-2 or TRBV6-3 and TRBJ1-2, with 9 bases fitting TRBD1. The germline CDR1 and CDR2 sequences are MNHEY and SVGEGT. The junction had 4 bases not matched to a gene; V was cut back by 4 bases and J by 4 bases. The CDR3 covers 14 residues. CDR3 in DNA: TGTGCCAGCAGTTCCGGGACAGGGAGCTATGGCTACACCTTC. Translating it yields CASSSGTGSYGYTF.

This chain joins TRBV19 and TRBJ1-2; 9 bases fit TRBD1. The CDR3 spans 14 residues. Germline V gene lookup returns CDR1 LNHDA and CDR2 SQIVND (reference sequence). The V segment lost 3 bases and the J segment 6 bases; nucleotides outside the gene matches: 5. CDR3 amino acids: CASSILWTGDGYTF. In nucleotides, the CDR3 is TGTGCCAGTAGTATTCTTTGGACAGGGGATGGCTACACCTTC.

This chain uses TRBV5-5 with TRBJ1-2; 8 bases align to TRBD1. The V gene end was trimmed by 4 bases and the J gene end by 2 bases; junction bases not matched to a gene: 7. Germline CDR1 and CDR2: SGHKS and YYEKEE (reference sequence). The CDR3 is 15 residues long. The CDR3: CASSNAGGRNYGYTF. The DNA of the CDR3 is TGTGCCAGCAGCAACGCAGGGGGCAGGAACTATGGCTACACCTTC. Supplemented by reference TRBV5-5 and TRBJ1-2, the full variable domain reads DAGVTQSPTHLIKTRGQQVTLRCSPISGHKSVSWYQQVLGQGPQFIFQYYEKEERGRGNFPDRFSARQFPNYSSELNVNALLLGDSALYLCASSNAGGRNYGYTFGSGTRLTVV.

The rearrangement joins TRBV12-5 to TRBJ1-1; maybe TRBD1 (5 bases). V was pared by 7 bases and J by 1 base, with 10 bases between. This CDR3 contains 13 residues. Germline V gives CDR1 LGHNT, CDR2 FRNRAP. In nucleotides, the CDR3 is TGTGCTAGTGCCATACAGGAGAACACTGAAGCTTTCTTT. Translated, it gives CASAIQENTEAFF.

The CDR3 reads CASRQFSGTGGYTF. The CDR3 DNA reads as TGTGCCAGCAGACAATTTTCCGGGACTGGGGGCTACACCTTC. The rearrangement joins TRBV5-6 to TRBJ1-2; the D gene is possibly TRBD1 (5 bases). Germline assignment: CDR1 SGHDT and CDR2 YYEEEE. CDR3 size: 14 residues. Deletions cut 5 bases from V and 8 bases from J, with 19 bases between.

This clone was seen a single time. The chain uses TRBV2 and TRBJ2-2; TRBD2 aligns across 9 bases. Germline CDR1 is SNHLY and CDR2 is FYNNEI. The CDR3 is made up of 15 amino acids. Trimming at V came to 7 bases and at J to 2 bases, leaving 5 bases not matched to a gene. The CDR3 DNA sequence: TGTGCCAGCAAAGTAGCGGGGGTAAACACCGGGGAGCTGTTTTTT. This encodes CASKVAGVNTGELFF.

The V gene is TRBV5-4, the J gene TRBJ1-2; 8 positions agree with TRBD1. The CDR3 loop spans 12 amino acids. Germline CDR1 and CDR2: SGHNT and YYREEE (reference sequence). J gave up 7 bases and V 4 bases, and 3 bases lay outside the gene matches. The CDR3 spells CASSATGGGYTF. CDR3 nucleotides: TGTGCCAGCAGCGCCACAGGGGGTGGCTACACCTTC.

V is TRBV6-6 and J is TRBJ2-7; TRBD2 matches 12 bases. This CDR3 region has 16 residues. The junction had 7 bases not matched to a gene; V was cut back by 2 bases and J by 5 bases. Germline CDR1 reads MNHNY; CDR2 reads SVGAGI (reference sequence). The CDR3 reads CASSYATSGGINEQYF. CDR3 bases: TGTGCCAGCAGTTACGCCACTAGCGGGGGGATCAACGAGCAGTACTTC.

The chain uses TRBV4-3 and TRBJ2-2; D might be TRBD1 (5 bases). Germline values: CDR1 LGHNA, CDR2 YSLEER. CDR3 length: 16 residues. V was clipped by 1 base and J by 2 bases, with 11 bases between them. The CDR3 DNA follows: TGCGCCAGCAGCCAAGGGTTCCAGGGAAACACCGGGGAGCTGTTTTTT. This translates into CASSQGFQGNTGELFF.

V and J are TRBV4-3 and TRBJ2-3, with TRBD2 matching over 7 bases. Germline values: CDR1 LGHNA, CDR2 YSLEER. V dropped 0 bases and J dropped 2; count of bases not matched to a gene: 11. The CDR3 length is 18 residues. CDR3 nucleotide sequence: TGCGCCAGCAGCCAAGATATGGCTAGCGGATTCAACACAGATACGCAGTATTTT. Protein: CASSQDMASGFNTDTQYF.

The chain recombines TRBV19 with TRBJ1-3; 7 nucleotides match TRBD1. CDR1 is LNHDA and CDR2 is SQIVND in the germline V gene (reference sequence). The CDR3 contains 16 residues. The V gene end was trimmed by 4 bases and the J gene end by 7 bases; junction bases not matched to a gene: 13. CDR3 in amino acids: CASSTSLGRGRNTIYF. Written as DNA, the CDR3 is TGTGCCAGTAGTACTAGCCTGGGCAGGGGGAGGAACACCATATATTTT.

This chain connects TRBV6-5 to TRBJ1-4; 10 bases are shared with TRBD1. The CDR3 extends over 12 amino acids. V dropped 5 bases and J dropped 13; count of bases not matched to a gene: 4. Per the germline V gene, CDR1 is MNHEY and CDR2 is SVGAGI. The CDR3 sequence is CASSPGQGTLFF. The CDR3 DNA follows: TGTGCCAGCAGTCCGGGACAGGGGACACTGTTTTTT.

The gene calls are TRBV4-2 and TRBJ1-4; 8 nucleotides align to TRBD1. This CDR3 region has 20 residues. Germline loops: CDR1 LGHNA, CDR2 YNFKEQ. J lost 2 bases, V lost 0 bases, and 14 bases had no gene match. The CDR3, as DNA: TGTGCCAGCAGCCAAGATCGGACCCTTATCTGGACAGGGACTAATGAAAAACTGTTTTTT. This codes for CASSQDRTLIWTGTNEKLFF.

This clone was found a few times. V usage is TRBV6-5 and J usage is TRBJ2-1, with D perhaps TRBD2 (5 bases). V was trimmed by 7 bases and J by 4 bases, leaving 17 bases between them. Germline CDR1 MNHEY, CDR2 SVGAGI. The CDR3 spans 15 residues. CDR3 protein: CASISLSGTYNEQFF. The DNA for the CDR3 is TGTGCCAGCATTTCTCTTTCGGGAACTTACAATGAGCAGTTCTTC.

V and J are TRBV19 and TRBJ1-2; 7 bases map to TRBD1. Germline V CDR1 and CDR2: LNHDA, SQIVND (reference sequence). The CDR3 contains 14 residues. V was pared by 5 bases and J by 7 bases, with 10 bases of the junction left unmatched. The CDR3 protein is CASSPYLTGVGYTF. The CDR3 nucleotides are TGTGCCAGTAGTCCCTATTTAACAGGGGTTGGCTACACCTTC.